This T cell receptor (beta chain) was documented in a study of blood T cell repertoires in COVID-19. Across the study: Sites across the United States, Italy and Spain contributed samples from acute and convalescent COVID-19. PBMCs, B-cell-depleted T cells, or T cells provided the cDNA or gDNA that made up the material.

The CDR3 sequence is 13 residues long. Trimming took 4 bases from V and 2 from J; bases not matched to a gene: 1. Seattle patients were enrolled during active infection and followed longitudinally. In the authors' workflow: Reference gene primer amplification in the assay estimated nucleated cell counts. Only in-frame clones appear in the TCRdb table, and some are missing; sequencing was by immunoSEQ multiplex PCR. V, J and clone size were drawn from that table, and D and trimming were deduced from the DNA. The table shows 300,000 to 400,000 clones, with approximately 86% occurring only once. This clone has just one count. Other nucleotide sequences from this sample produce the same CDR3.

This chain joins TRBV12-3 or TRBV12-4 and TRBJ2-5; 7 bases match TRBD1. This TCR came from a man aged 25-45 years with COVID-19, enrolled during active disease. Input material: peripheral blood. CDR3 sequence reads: CASSYRGQETQYF. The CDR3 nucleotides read TGTGCCAGCAGTTACAGGGGTCAAGAGACCCAGTACTTC.